A single sample gave rise to the 15 T cell receptor beta chains below, sequenced in a study of T-cell reconstitution after alpha-beta-depleted transplantation in children. A TCRbeta library incorporating unique molecular identifiers was prepared. One entry per CDR3 protein, called by TCRdb with MiXCR from the PCR reads. The sample lists about 600,000 distinct CDR3 sequences; approximately 10% were seen once. The specimen comprised PBMCs from the stem cell graft donor, sampled from the stem cell graft. These receptors came from a human donor who donated a stem cell graft to a child with acute myeloid leukemia.

This clonotype was detected a few times. The CDR3 bases are TGCAGTGCTGCTGGGGACAGGTCTCTTTCCAACACCATATATTTT. Translation: CSAAGDRSLSNTIYF. V is TRBV20-1 and J is TRBJ1-3, with TRBD1 identical over 8 bases. Germline CDR1 DFQATT, CDR2 SNEGSKA (reference sequence). There are 15 residues in the CDR3. Trimming cost V 5 bases and J 7 bases; bases outside gene matches: 13.

This clonotype was counted a few times. The chain recombines TRBV20-1 with TRBJ1-2; TRBD1 is a possible D gene (5 bases). Trimming left V 1 base short and J 2 bases short, with 23 bases between. This CDR3 region has 18 residues. Germline V gene data show CDR1 as DFQATT and CDR2 as SNEGSKA (reference sequence). The CDR3 spells CSARAGIGQKGANYGYTF. Written as DNA, the CDR3 is TGCAGTGCTAGAGCAGGGATCGGTCAGAAGGGAGCGAACTATGGCTACACCTTC.

The rearrangement links TRBV7-2 to TRBJ2-3; the D is unclear. This CDR3 is built from 13 residues. Trimming took 4 bases from V and 6 from J, leaving 11 bases between them. Germline assignment: CDR1 SGHTA and CDR2 FQGNSA. For the CDR3, the DNA is TGTGCCAGCAGCTACTGGAATCCTGATACGCAGTATTTT. Amino acid sequence: CASSYWNPDTQYF.

This clonotype was seen only a few times. The J gene is TRBJ2-7, the V gene TRBV20-1; 8 bases fit TRBD2. The CDR3 length is 17 residues. Trimming took 3 bases from V and 3 from J; bases not matched to a gene: 16. In germline, CDR1 is DFQATT, CDR2 SNEGSKA (reference sequence). CDR3 sequence: CSASLRGSGIRGYEQYF. The CDR3 nucleotides are TGCAGTGCTAGCCTCCGGGGTAGCGGGATCAGAGGCTACGAGCAGTACTTC.

This clonotype was seen only a few times. V and J are TRBV29-1 and TRBJ2-2; TRBD2 aligns across 9 bases. CDR1 SQVTM and CDR2 ANQGSEA come from the germline V gene. Germline trimming cut 5 bases from V and 7 bases from J; bases unmatched to any gene: 8. This CDR3 region has 14 residues. CDR3 sequence (DNA): TGCAGCGTTTTGACTAGCGGAGGTCTCGGGGAGCTGTTTTTT. Translation gives CSVLTSGGLGELFF.

The gene calls are TRBV20-1 and TRBJ1-6; 12 bases fit TRBD1. CDR1 and CDR2 from the germline V gene are DFQATT and SNEGSKA (reference sequence). V dropped 5 bases and J dropped 10; count of bases not matched to a gene: 9. The CDR3 has 15 amino acids. The CDR3 region is CSADPGTGGRSPLHF. The CDR3, as DNA: TGCAGTGCTGATCCCGGGACAGGGGGCAGGTCACCCCTCCACTTT.

In this sample, this clonotype turned up many times. The V and J genes are TRBV20-1 and TRBJ2-2; the D gene is possibly TRBD2 (5 bases). Per the germline V gene, CDR1 is DFQATT and CDR2 is SNEGSKA (reference sequence). V lost 2 bases and J lost 5, with 12 bases in between. CDR3 length: 14 residues. CDR3 in amino acids: CSARPAATTGELFF. The CDR3 DNA follows: TGCAGTGCTAGACCAGCGGCGACGACCGGGGAGCTGTTTTTT.

This chain joins TRBV29-1 and TRBJ2-3; 9 bases are a match to TRBD2. This CDR3 has 14 amino acids. The trim removed 6 bases at V and 5 bases at J, leaving 9 bases unmatched. Germline V lookup: CDR1 SQVTM, CDR2 ANQGSEA. CDR3 nucleotides: TGCAGCGTCCCCGCGGCACTAGCGGGAGATACGCAGTATTTT. Its translation: CSVPAALAGDTQYF.

This clonotype showed up many times. The J gene is TRBJ2-1, the V gene TRBV7-2; possibly TRBD1 or TRBD2 for D (5 bases each). V dropped 5 bases and J dropped 0 bases, with 14 bases sitting between them. The CDR3 length is 16 residues. Germline-derived CDR1 and CDR2 are SGHTA and FQGNSA. This CDR3 is CASSGWDLGSYNEQFF. In DNA, the CDR3 is TGTGCCAGCAGCGGGTGGGACCTCGGCTCCTACAATGAGCAGTTCTTC.

A few counts support this clonotype. The chain has TRBV20-1 and TRBJ2-1; the match to TRBD2 covers 12 bases. The CDR3 is 17 amino acids. V shed 4 bases, J shed 1 base, and the junction held 8 bases outside the gene matches. CDR1 is DFQATT and CDR2 is SNEGSKA in the germline V gene (reference sequence). CDR3 sequence reads: CSANLAGGPLSYNEQFF. The CDR3, as DNA: TGCAGTGCTAACCTAGCGGGAGGGCCGTTATCCTACAATGAGCAGTTCTTC.

The table lists this clonotype with a few counts. This sequence joins TRBV12-3 or TRBV12-4 and TRBJ2-2, with 7 bases that match TRBD2. The CDR3 runs 16 residues. V was pared by 0 bases and J by 2 bases, with 3 bases of the junction left unmatched. The CDR3 loop is CASSLATSPNTGELFF. The CDR3 DNA sequence: TGTGCCAGCAGTTTAGCGACTAGCCCCAACACCGGGGAGCTGTTTTTT.

This clonotype has a count of ten or more. This sequence joins TRBV3-1 and TRBJ2-1; perhaps TRBD2 as D (5 bases). V dropped 5 bases and J dropped 9 bases, with 17 bases sitting between them. Germline values: CDR1 LGHDT, CDR2 YNNKEL (reference sequence). CDR3 size: 14 residues. CDR3 region: CASSSLYGKSEQFF. The CDR3 coding sequence is TGTGCCAGCAGCTCCCTGTACGGGAAGAGTGAGCAGTTCTTC.

As regards this clonotype: Just one base apart from a much larger clone, this may be a read error. This chain uses TRBV6-4 with TRBJ2-1, with TRBD2 identical over 10 bases. The CDR3 contains 13 residues. The V gene end was trimmed by 5 bases and the J gene end by 15 bases; junction bases not matched to a gene: 10. Germline loops: CDR1 MRHNA, CDR2 SNTAGT. CDR3 sequence: CASSSEELAGLFF. Written as DNA, the CDR3 is TGTGCCAGCAGTTCCGAAGAACTAGCGGGATTGTTCTTC.

The V gene is TRBV18, the J gene TRBJ2-5; tentative D call: TRBD1 (6 bases). V was clipped by 5 bases and J by 3 bases, with 13 bases between them. CDR3 size: 14 residues. The germline V gene encodes CDR1 KGHSH and CDR2 LQKENI. The CDR3 loop is CASSNSPGEETQYF. In DNA, the CDR3 is TGTGCCAGCTCAAACAGTCCAGGGGAAGAGACCCAGTACTTC.

Only a few counts were recorded for this clonotype. This rearrangement joins TRBV7-2 to TRBJ2-3, with a possible D match to TRBD2 (5 bases). The CDR3 spans 15 residues. In germline, CDR1 is SGHTA, CDR2 FQGNSA. The V end was cut by 6 bases, the J end by 4 bases, with 17 bases between. The chain's CDR3 is CASRPNLAWADTQYF. The CDR3 DNA reads as TGTGCCAGCAGACCCAATTTAGCGTGGGCAGATACGCAGTATTTT.